This TCR beta chain was captured by sequencing in a study of T cells in Graves' hyperthyroidism and ophthalmopathy. Graves' hyperthyroidism was deemed stable absent ophthalmopathy progression within 18 months. The V end was cut by 3 bases, the J end by 10 bases, with 7 bases between. The CDR3 consists of 11 residues. Authors of the study amplified TCR beta CDR3 regions from RNA transcripts. RT-PCR in the first round (using the HTBI primer set) targeted the TCR CDR3. TCRdb fed the multiplex PCR reads into MiXCR, producing one record per CDR3 protein. The repertoire includes approximately 560,000 distinct CDR3 sequences, 15% to 18% of them detected once, and under 8% sits in the top ten. This clonotype occurred many times.

V and J are TRBV12-3 or TRBV12-4 and TRBJ2-1; D unclear. Specimen: blood. This receptor was identified in a woman younger than 45 with Graves' hyperthyroidism. The CDR3 reads CASSFSQEQFF. The CDR3 nucleotides read TGTGCCAGCAGTTTCTCACAGGAGCAGTTCTTC.